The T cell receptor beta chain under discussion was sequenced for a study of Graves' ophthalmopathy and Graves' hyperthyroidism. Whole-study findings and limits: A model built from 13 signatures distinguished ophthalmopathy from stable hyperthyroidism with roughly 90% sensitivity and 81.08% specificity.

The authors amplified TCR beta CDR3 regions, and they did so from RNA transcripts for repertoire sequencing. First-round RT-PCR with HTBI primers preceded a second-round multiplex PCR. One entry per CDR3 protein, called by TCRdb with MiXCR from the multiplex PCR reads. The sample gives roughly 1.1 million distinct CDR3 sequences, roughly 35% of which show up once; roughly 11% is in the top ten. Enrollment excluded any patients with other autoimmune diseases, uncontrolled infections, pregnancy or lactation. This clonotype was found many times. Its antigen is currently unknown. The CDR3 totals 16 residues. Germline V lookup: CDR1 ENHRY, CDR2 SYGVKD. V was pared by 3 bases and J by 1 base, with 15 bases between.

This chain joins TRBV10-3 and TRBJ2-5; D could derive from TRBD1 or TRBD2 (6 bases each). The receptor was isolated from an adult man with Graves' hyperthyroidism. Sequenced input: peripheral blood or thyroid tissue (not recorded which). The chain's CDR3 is CAISDVGGGSQETQYF. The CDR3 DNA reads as TGTGCCATCAGTGACGTCGGAGGGGGGTCCCAAGAGACCCAGTACTTC.